This TCR beta chain was sequenced for a study of T cell repertoires in cytomegalovirus infection. Study at large: Public signatures in TCR beta pointed to CMV infection and matching HLA type.

General study results and limits: CMV carriers with the relevant HLA were identified by cumulative public TCR beta family frequency. The study found HLA-C-restricted CMV-specific TCR beta clonotypes dominating the ex vivo response.

MiXCR, run by TCRdb on the reads, gives a single entry per CDR3 protein. The sample lists approximately 170,000 distinct CDR3 sequences; under 20% were seen once. A remark on this clonotype: Its antigen is undetermined.

V was clipped by 2 bases and J by 5 bases, with 13 bases between them. This CDR3 comprises 15 residues. Germline CDR1 is SGHTA and CDR2 is FQGTGA. This clonotype was sampled from a human donor in good health (CMV status not recorded). Some clones in this sample may be carry-over from other donors' samples. The chain is built from TRBV7-3 and TRBJ2-4, with D perhaps TRBD1 (7 bases). Material for sequencing was CD8+ T cells from PBMCs. CDR3 sequence (DNA): TGTGCCAGCAGCTTATTGGCAGGGGGGCAAAACATTCAGTACTTC. It encodes CASSLLAGGQNIQYF.